The entry below gives a single T cell receptor beta chain sequence along with its context. The entry originates in a study of blood T cell repertoires in COVID-19. Sequenced by immunoSEQ multiplex PCR; TCRdb stores in-frame clones only, minus some. The sample shows fewer than 100,000 clones, 87% of them seen only once. The clonotype originates from a human donor in a cohort sampled during active COVID-19. The specimen was peripheral blood.

CDR3 residues: CASSPGLAGGQETQYF. In nucleotides, the CDR3 is TGCGCCAGCAGCCCGGGACTAGCGGGGGGCCAAGAGACCCAGTACTTC. The chain has TRBV5-1 and TRBJ2-5; 15 bases are shared with TRBD2. The CDR3 is 16 amino acids. Per germline, CDR1 SGHRS and CDR2 YFSETQ. Unmatched junction bases numbered 2, after V lost 4 bases and J lost 1 base.